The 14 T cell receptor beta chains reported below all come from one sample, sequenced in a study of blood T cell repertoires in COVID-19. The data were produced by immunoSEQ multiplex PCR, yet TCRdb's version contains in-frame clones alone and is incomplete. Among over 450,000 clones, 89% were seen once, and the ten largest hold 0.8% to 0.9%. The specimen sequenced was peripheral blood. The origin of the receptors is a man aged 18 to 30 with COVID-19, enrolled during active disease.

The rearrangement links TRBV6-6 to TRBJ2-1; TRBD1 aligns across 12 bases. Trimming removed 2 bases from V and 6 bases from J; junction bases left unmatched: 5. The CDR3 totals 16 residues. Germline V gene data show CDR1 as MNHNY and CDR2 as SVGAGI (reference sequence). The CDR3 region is CASSYPGTGGPNEQFF. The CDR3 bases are TGTGCCAGCAGTTACCCCGGGACAGGGGGCCCCAATGAGCAGTTCTTC.

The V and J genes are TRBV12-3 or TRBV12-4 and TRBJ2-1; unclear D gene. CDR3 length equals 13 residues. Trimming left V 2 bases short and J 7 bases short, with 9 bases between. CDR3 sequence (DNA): TGTGCCAGCAGTTTAAGAACGACAAATGAGCAGTTCTTC. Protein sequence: CASSLRTTNEQFF.

Here the CDR3 reads CASRQTGIGDTQYF. In DNA, the CDR3 is TGTGCCAGCAGGCAAACAGGGATCGGGGATACGCAGTATTTT. The V call is TRBV2, the J call TRBJ2-3, with a possible D match to TRBD1 (6 bases). Trimming took off 6 bases at V and 6 bases at J, with 16 bases between the two ends. Germline CDR1 and CDR2: SNHLY and FYNNEI. This CDR3 contains 14 residues.

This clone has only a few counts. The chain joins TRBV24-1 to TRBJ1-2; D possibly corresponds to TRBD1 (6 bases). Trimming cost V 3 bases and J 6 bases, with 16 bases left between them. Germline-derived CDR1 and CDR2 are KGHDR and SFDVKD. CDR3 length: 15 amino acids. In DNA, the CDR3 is TGTGCCACCAGTGATCCACAGGGACGGGAGGATGGCTACACCTTC. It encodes CATSDPQGREDGYTF.

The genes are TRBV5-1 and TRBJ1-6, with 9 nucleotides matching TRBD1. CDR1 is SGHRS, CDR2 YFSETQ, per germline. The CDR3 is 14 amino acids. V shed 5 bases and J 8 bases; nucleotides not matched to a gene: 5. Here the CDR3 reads CASRLDRGYSPLHF. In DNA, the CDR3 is TGCGCCAGCAGACTGGACAGGGGTTATTCACCCCTCCACTTT.

The CDR3 coding sequence is TGTGCCAGTAGGCTAGCGGGGGAAGTCTACAATGAGCAGTTCTTC. Translation: CASRLAGEVYNEQFF. The chain has TRBV19 and TRBJ2-1, with TRBD2 matching 10 bases. The CDR3 covers 15 residues. Germline V gene sequence: CDR1 LNHDA, CDR2 SQIVND (reference sequence). With V trimmed by 6 bases and J by 3 bases, 5 bases remained unmatched.

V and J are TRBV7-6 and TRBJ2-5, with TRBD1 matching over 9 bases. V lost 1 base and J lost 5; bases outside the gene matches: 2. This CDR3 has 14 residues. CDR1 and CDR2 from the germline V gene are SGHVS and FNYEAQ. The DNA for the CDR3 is TGTGCCAGCAGCTTAGACGGGACAGGGGAGACCCAGTACTTC. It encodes CASSLDGTGETQYF.

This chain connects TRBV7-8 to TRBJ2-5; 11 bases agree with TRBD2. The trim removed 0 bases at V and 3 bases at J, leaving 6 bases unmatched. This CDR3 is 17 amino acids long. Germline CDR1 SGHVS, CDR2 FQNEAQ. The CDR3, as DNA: TGTGCCAGCAGCTTAGCTCGTGTACTAGCGGGGGAAGAGACCCAGTACTTC. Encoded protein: CASSLARVLAGEETQYF. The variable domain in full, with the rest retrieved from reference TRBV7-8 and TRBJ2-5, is GAGVSQSPRYKVAKRGQDVALRCDPISGHVSLFWYQQALGQGPEFLTYFQNEAQLDKSGLPSDRFFAERPEGSVSTLKIQRTQQEDSAVYLCASSLARVLAGEETQYFGPGTRLLVL.

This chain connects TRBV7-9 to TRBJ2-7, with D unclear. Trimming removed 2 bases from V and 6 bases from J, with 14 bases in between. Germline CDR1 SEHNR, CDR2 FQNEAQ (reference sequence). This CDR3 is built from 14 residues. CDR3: CASSLSVGRLEQYF. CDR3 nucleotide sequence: TGTGCCAGCAGCTTATCGGTGGGTCGACTCGAGCAGTACTTC.

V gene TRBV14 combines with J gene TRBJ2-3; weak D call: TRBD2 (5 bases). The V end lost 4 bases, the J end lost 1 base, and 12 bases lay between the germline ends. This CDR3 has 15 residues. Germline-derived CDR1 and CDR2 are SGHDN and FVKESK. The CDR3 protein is CASSPYGLGTDTQYF. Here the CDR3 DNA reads TGTGCCAGCAGCCCGTACGGACTGGGCACAGATACGCAGTATTTT. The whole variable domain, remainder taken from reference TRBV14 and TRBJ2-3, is EAGVTQFPSHSVIEKGQTVTLRCDPISGHDNLYWYRRVMGKEIKFLLHFVKESKQDESGMPNNRFLAERTGGTYSTLKVQPAELEDSGVYFCASSPYGLGTDTQYFGPGTRLTVL.

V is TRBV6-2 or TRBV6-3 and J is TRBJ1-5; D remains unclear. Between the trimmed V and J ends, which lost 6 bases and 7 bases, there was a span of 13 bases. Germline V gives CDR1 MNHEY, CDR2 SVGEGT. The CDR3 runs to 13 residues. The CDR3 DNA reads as TGTGCCAGCAGCCCTTTTGACACACAGCCCCAGCATTTT. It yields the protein CASSPFDTQPQHF.

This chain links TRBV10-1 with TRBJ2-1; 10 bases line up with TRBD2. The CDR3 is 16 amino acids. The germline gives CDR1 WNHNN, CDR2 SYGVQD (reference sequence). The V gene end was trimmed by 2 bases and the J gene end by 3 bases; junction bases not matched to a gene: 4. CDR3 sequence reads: CASSEDSGGLYNEQFF. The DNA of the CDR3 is TGCGCCAGCAGTGAGGATAGCGGGGGGCTCTACAATGAGCAGTTCTTC.

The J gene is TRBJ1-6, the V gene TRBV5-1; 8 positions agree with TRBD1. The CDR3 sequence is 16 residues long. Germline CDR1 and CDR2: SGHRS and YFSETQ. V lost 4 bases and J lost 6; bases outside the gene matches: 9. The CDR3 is CASSLDRGRGNSPLHF. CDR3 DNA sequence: TGCGCCAGCAGCCTCGACAGGGGAAGGGGTAATTCACCCCTCCACTTT.

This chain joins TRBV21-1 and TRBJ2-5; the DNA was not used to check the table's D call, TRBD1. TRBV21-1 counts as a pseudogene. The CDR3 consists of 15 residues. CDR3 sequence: CASSEKTGGLETQYF. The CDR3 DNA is TGTGCCAGCAGCGAAAAGACAGGGGGCCTAGAGACCCAGTACTTC.